The 14 T cell receptor beta chains presented below share a single source sample, sequenced in a study of blood T cell repertoires in COVID-19. TCRdb's copy holds only in-frame clones and misses some; the assay was immunoSEQ multiplex PCR. The sample yields tens of thousands of clones, under 90% seen once. The sample was peripheral blood. These receptors originate from a man aged 55 to 70 with COVID-19, enrolled during active disease.

The CDR3 DNA reads TGTGCCAGCAGTTCACAGGGGGGGACTGAAGCTTTCTTT. Encoded protein: CASSSQGGTEAFF. This chain connects TRBV27 to TRBJ1-1, with 8 nucleotides matching TRBD1. V lost 4 bases and J lost 5; bases outside the gene matches: 3. The CDR3 covers 13 residues. Looked up from germline, CDR1 is MNHEY and CDR2 is SMNVEV (reference sequence).

The chain combines TRBV2 with TRBJ2-2; a weak D match, TRBD1 (7 bases). Germline V CDR1 and CDR2: SNHLY, FYNNEI. V was shortened by 3 bases and J by 1 base, with 12 bases between the two germline ends. The CDR3 contains 16 residues. CDR3 sequence reads: CASSDSGGLNTGELFF. The CDR3 DNA reads TGTGCCAGCAGTGACTCAGGGGGACTGAACACCGGGGAGCTGTTTTTT.

V and J are TRBV11-3 and TRBJ2-1; 9 nucleotides line up with TRBD1. The CDR3 spans 20 residues. V was clipped by 0 bases and J by 1 base; unmatched bases: 13. Germline-derived CDR1 and CDR2 are SGHNT and YENEEA. CDR3 loop: CASSLDWTGVSQSSYNEQFF. The CDR3 region has the DNA TGTGCCAGCAGCTTAGACTGGACAGGGGTATCTCAAAGTTCCTACAATGAGCAGTTCTTC.

CDR3 in amino acids: CATEELAGTDTQYF. In DNA form, the CDR3 reads TGTGCCACAGAGGAACTAGCGGGCACAGATACGCAGTATTTT. The chain has TRBV10-3 and TRBJ2-3, with 8 bases that match TRBD2. J lost 1 base, V lost 10 bases, and 7 bases had no gene match. The length of the CDR3 is 14 residues. Per germline, CDR1 ENHRY and CDR2 SYGVKD.

The V and J genes are TRBV14 and TRBJ2-3; D may be TRBD2 (6 bases). In germline, CDR1 is SGHDN, CDR2 FVKESK. V was cut by 3 bases and J by 1 base, with 8 bases left in between. The CDR3 totals 14 residues. The CDR3 here is CASSQTRGTDTQYF. The DNA for the CDR3 is TGTGCCAGCAGCCAGACTAGGGGCACAGATACGCAGTATTTT.

The chain links TRBV24-1 to TRBJ2-5, with D possibly being TRBD2 (6 bases). V lost 4 bases and J 4 bases, leaving 9 bases between the germline ends. This CDR3 is built from 13 residues. Germline V gene data show CDR1 as KGHDR and CDR2 as SFDVKD. In DNA form, the CDR3 reads TGTGCCACCAGTGACGGAGGGTTAGAGACCCAGTACTTC. The encoded protein is CATSDGGLETQYF.

The rearrangement joins TRBV24-1 to TRBJ2-3; TRBD2 matches at 13 bases. The CDR3 consists of 16 residues. Per the germline V gene, CDR1 is KGHDR and CDR2 is SFDVKD. V dropped 4 bases and J dropped 8; count of bases not matched to a gene: 8. The CDR3, as DNA: TGTGCCACCAGTGACTTACTAGCGGGAGGGACGGGTACGCAGTATTTT. It translates to CATSDLLAGGTGTQYF.

The chain links TRBV30 to TRBJ1-6; D not certain. V lost 5 bases to trimming and J lost 8 bases, with 13 bases between them. The CDR3 loop spans 13 amino acids. Germline lookup yields CDR1 GTSNPN and CDR2 SVGIG (reference sequence). CDR3 in amino acids: CAWSNSLHSPLHF. The CDR3 DNA reads as TGTGCCTGGTCGAACTCATTGCATTCACCCCTCCACTTT.

The V call is TRBV6-2 or TRBV6-3, the J call TRBJ1-2, with 7 bases matching TRBD1. The CDR3 consists of 13 residues. CDR1 is MNHEY and CDR2 is SVGEGT in the germline V gene. The V segment lost 5 bases and the J segment 8 bases; nucleotides outside the gene matches: 8. CDR3 sequence (DNA): TGTGCCAGCAGTCCCGGGACAGAAAGGGGCTACACCTTC. Translating it yields CASSPGTERGYTF.

This sequence joins TRBV7-9 and TRBJ1-2, with a possible D match to TRBD1 (5 bases). The CDR3 is 14 residues long. Looked up from germline, CDR1 is SEHNR and CDR2 is FQNEAQ (reference sequence). Trimming shortened V by 2 bases and J by 4 bases, and 11 bases separated the two germline ends. CDR3 bases: TGTGCCAGCAGCTTAATTTCAGGGCCCTATGGCTACACCTTC. Translated, it gives CASSLISGPYGYTF.

This clone is termed medium-sized. The gene calls are TRBV6-2 or TRBV6-3 and TRBJ2-2, with 7 bases aligning to TRBD1. The length of the CDR3 is 17 residues. Germline values: CDR1 MNHEY, CDR2 SVGEGT. V gave up 5 bases and J gave up 1 base; unmatched junction bases: 10. The CDR3 spells CASSPRQGRVNTGELFF. CDR3 nucleotides: TGTGCCAGCAGTCCGAGACAGGGACGAGTGAACACCGGGGAGCTGTTTTTT.

This chain connects TRBV4-2 to TRBJ2-3; TRBD2 matches at 9 bases. This CDR3 spans 19 amino acids. V lost 0 bases to trimming and J lost 6 bases; unmatched junction nucleotides: 16. The germline V gene encodes CDR1 LGHNA and CDR2 YNFKEQ. CDR3 region: CASSQEPLGAGGASDTQYF. CDR3 in DNA: TGTGCCAGCAGCCAAGAGCCCCTTGGGGCGGGAGGGGCGTCGGATACGCAGTATTTT.

The chain couples TRBV11-3 to TRBJ1-1, with D tentatively TRBD1 (6 bases). Germline V gives CDR1 SGHNT, CDR2 YENEEA. V was clipped by 0 bases and J by 4 bases, with 6 bases between them. The CDR3 is 13 residues long. In DNA, the CDR3 is TGTGCCAGCAGCTTAGACAGGGGCACTGAAGCTTTCTTT. This encodes CASSLDRGTEAFF.

This clone is medium-sized within its sample. The limits of the CDR3 on the DNA are not certain, so only TCRdb's listed CDR3 is given. This rearrangement joins TRBV27 to TRBJ2-7; the D call TRBD2 from the table was never checked on the DNA. Germline V gives CDR1 MNHEY, CDR2 SMNVEV (reference sequence). The CDR3 totals 15 residues, both ends included. CDR3: CAGYRCGAIAYEQYF.